The present T cell receptor (beta chain) was sequenced within a study of blood T cell repertoires in COVID-19. Turning to the study itself: Acute and convalescent COVID-19 samples came from the United States, Italy and Spain. Sources were T cells, B-cell-depleted T cells, or PBMCs; the material itself was cDNA or gDNA.

J was trimmed by 6 bases and V by 4 bases; bases with no gene match: 5. The CDR3 runs 13 residues. Germline loops: CDR1 SGHTS, CDR2 YDEGEE. Sequenced by immunoSEQ multiplex PCR; TCRdb stores in-frame clones only, minus some. The sample holds tens of thousands of clones, more than 75% seen once. This chain uses TRBV5-8 with TRBJ1-2; TRBD1 aligns across 8 bases. The TCR was taken from a man aged 40-49 years with acute or convalescent COVID-19. Sequencing was carried out using peripheral blood. DNA of the CDR3: TGTGCCAGCAGCCTGACAGGGGTTGATGGCTACACCTTC. Residues: CASSLTGVDGYTF.